Each of the 30 T cell receptor beta chains below was sequenced from the same sample in a study of cytomegalovirus exposure and HLA in healthy donors. Primers for the PCR totalled 60 Vbeta and 13 Jbeta. The assay was immunoSEQ multiplex PCR, and TCRdb's table has in-frame clones only and misses some. The table has roughly 100,000 clones, 60% to 80% seen once. The specimen was PBMCs. Source of these receptors: a man in his forties in good health and CMV-seronegative.

The chain combines TRBV2 with TRBJ2-3; no clear D gene. V lost 6 bases to trimming and J lost 0 bases, with 13 bases between them. Per germline, CDR1 SNHLY and CDR2 FYNNEI. The length of the CDR3 is 15 residues. The CDR3 loop reads CASSQMAVSTDTQYF. In DNA, the CDR3 is TGTGCCAGCAGCCAGATGGCGGTTAGCACAGATACGCAGTATTTT.

This sequence joins TRBV5-1 and TRBJ2-1; D perhaps matches TRBD2 (5 bases). The CDR3 has 12 amino acids. Germline V gene lookup returns CDR1 SGHRS and CDR2 YFSETQ. The V end was cut by 2 bases, the J end by 8 bases, with 8 bases between. The CDR3 sequence: CASSLGGYEQFF. The CDR3 region has the DNA TGCGCCAGCAGCTTAGGAGGCTATGAGCAGTTCTTC.

The gene calls are TRBV12-5 and TRBJ2-7, with 7 nucleotides matching TRBD1. Germline V CDR1 and CDR2: LGHNT, FRNRAP. CDR3 length: 12 residues. After removal of 0 bases from V and 12 bases from J, the junction contained 5 bases not matched to a gene. In DNA, the CDR3 is TGTGCTAGTGGTTTGGTAGACAGGGATCCGTACTTC. Its translation is CASGLVDRDPYF.

The rearrangement joins TRBV5-4 to TRBJ2-1; TRBD2 matches at 9 bases. Unmatched junction bases numbered 13, after V lost 4 bases and J lost 8 bases. From germline, CDR1 is SGHNT and CDR2 YYREEE (reference sequence). The CDR3 loop spans 16 amino acids. In nucleotides, the CDR3 is TGTGCCAGCAGCACGGGACTAGCCCCCGGCCGTGATGAGCAGTTCTTC. Translated: CASSTGLAPGRDEQFF.

V and J are TRBV10-3 and TRBJ2-3; tentative D call: TRBD2 (6 bases). The CDR3 covers 15 residues. Germline values: CDR1 ENHRY, CDR2 SYGVKD. The germline V and J ends were trimmed by 3 bases and 2 bases, with 12 bases remaining between them. The CDR3 sequence: CAISDAAGNTDTQYF. In DNA form, the CDR3 reads TGTGCCATCAGTGATGCCGCGGGAAACACAGATACGCAGTATTTT.

This clone was observed a handful of times. This chain uses TRBV25-1 with TRBJ1-4; D is perhaps TRBD1 (6 bases). The CDR3 runs 13 residues. V dropped 10 bases and J dropped 3 bases, with 12 bases sitting between them. Germline V gene data show CDR1 as MGHDK and CDR2 as SYGVNS. DNA for the CDR3: TGTGCCACCCAGGGGTTACCTAATGAAAAACTGTTTTTT. Translated: CATQGLPNEKLFF. Drawing the rest from reference TRBV25-1 and TRBJ1-4, the complete variable domain is EADIYQTPRYLVIGTGKKITLECSQTMGHDKMYWYQQDPGMELHLIHYSYGVNSTEKGDLSSESTVSRIRTEHFPLTLESARPSHTSQYLCATQGLPNEKLFFGSGTQLSVL.

The rearrangement links TRBV5-4 to TRBJ2-1; TRBD2 agrees at 13 bases. This CDR3 has 16 residues. Germline trimming cut 5 bases from V and 6 bases from J; bases unmatched to any gene: 8. Germline-derived CDR1 and CDR2 are SGHNT and YYREEE (reference sequence). The CDR3 DNA is TGTGCCAGCAGTCCGCCCACTAGCGGGGGGGCCAATGAGCAGTTCTTC. Translation: CASSPPTSGGANEQFF.

The chain recombines TRBV9 with TRBJ2-7, with D possibly matching TRBD2 (6 bases). The CDR3 contains 16 residues. The V gene lost 0 bases and the J gene lost 2 bases, with 15 bases spanning the gap. The germline CDR1 and CDR2 sequences are SGDLS and YYNGEE. The CDR3 DNA reads as TGTGCCAGCAGCGTAGCTCCGGGACGGACTACCTACGAGCAGTACTTC. Protein product: CASSVAPGRTTYEQYF. Full variable domain (remainder filled in from reference TRBV9 and TRBJ2-7): DSGVTQTPKHLITATGQRVTLRCSPRSGDLSVYWYQQSLDQGLQFLIQYYNGEERAKGNILERFSAQQFPDLHSELNLSSLELGDSALYFCASSVAPGRTTYEQYFGPGTRLTVT.

This clone was seen only once. The chain couples TRBV20-1 to TRBJ2-1; D might be TRBD2 (6 bases). Per germline, CDR1 DFQATT and CDR2 SNEGSKA (reference sequence). V lost 0 bases to trimming and J lost 13 bases, with 10 bases between them. The CDR3 has 11 residues. CDR3 in amino acids: CSARDFGTQFF. CDR3 DNA sequence: TGCAGTGCTAGAGATTTCGGGACTCAGTTCTTC.

This chain uses TRBV10-3 with TRBJ2-5; weak D call: TRBD1 (6 bases). V was shortened by 4 bases and J by 1 base, with 19 bases between the two germline ends. This CDR3 has 17 residues. From germline, CDR1 is ENHRY and CDR2 SYGVKD. The chain's CDR3 is CAISGQRGTNSQETQYF. The CDR3 DNA reads as TGTGCCATCAGTGGGCAAAGGGGGACCAACTCCCAAGAGACCCAGTACTTC.

The chain links TRBV7-2 to TRBJ2-1; 9 nucleotides line up with TRBD2. V was clipped by 6 bases and J by 4 bases; unmatched bases: 7. The CDR3 is 15 residues long. CDR1 is SGHTA, CDR2 FQGNSA, per germline. The CDR3 nucleotides are TGTGCCAGCAGACTTAGCGGGGGAGCTTACAATGAGCAGTTCTTC. It codes for CASRLSGGAYNEQFF.

This chain uses TRBV9 with TRBJ1-5; maybe TRBD1 (6 bases). V dropped 0 bases and J dropped 5 bases, with 12 bases sitting between them. This CDR3 is built from 15 residues. CDR1 and CDR2 from the germline V gene are SGDLS and YYNGEE. As DNA, the CDR3 is TGTGCCAGCAGCGTAGATGGGCAGGGGTATCAGCCCCAGCATTTT. It encodes CASSVDGQGYQPQHF.

This clone was found once. The V and J genes are TRBV25-1 and TRBJ2-5, with 7 bases lining up with TRBD2. Germline V gene lookup returns CDR1 MGHDK and CDR2 SYGVNS. There are 15 residues in the CDR3. The J segment lost 1 base and the V segment lost 6 bases, leaving 8 bases of the junction unmatched. In DNA, the CDR3 is TGTGCCAGCAGACTAAGCGGGGACTTCCAAGAGACCCAGTACTTC. Translation: CASRLSGDFQETQYF.

The J gene is TRBJ1-2, the V gene TRBV4-1; possible D gene TRBD1, 6 bases. The CDR3 is 17 residues long. From germline, CDR1 is MGHRA and CDR2 YSYEKL. Trimming took 4 bases from V and 1 from J, leaving 19 bases between them. CDR3 bases: TGCGCCAGCAGCCGCGTGGGGGCGGGTGGGCTTAACTATGGCTACACCTTC. Residues: CASSRVGAGGLNYGYTF.

The J gene is TRBJ2-2, the V gene TRBV5-1; D is possibly TRBD2 (5 bases). Trimming stripped 2 bases from V and 6 bases from J, with 8 bases between. CDR3 length: 13 amino acids. CDR1 SGHRS and CDR2 YFSETQ come from the germline V gene. The CDR3 reads CASSFSAAGELFF. As DNA, the CDR3 is TGCGCCAGCAGCTTTAGCGCCGCCGGGGAGCTGTTTTTT.

V and J are TRBV11-2 and TRBJ1-4; 7 nucleotides line up with TRBD1. J was trimmed by 10 bases and V by 5 bases; bases with no gene match: 1. The CDR3 loop spans 11 amino acids. Germline assignment: CDR1 SGHAT and CDR2 FQNNGV. The CDR3 DNA reads as TGTGCCAGCAGCAAGGGGGCAAAACTGTTTTTT. This gives the protein CASSKGAKLFF.

This clone was picked up one time. The V and J genes are TRBV2 and TRBJ1-4, with 8 bases lining up with TRBD1. Germline assignment: CDR1 SNHLY and CDR2 FYNNEI. This CDR3 is 14 amino acids long. V was clipped by 8 bases and J by 8 bases; unmatched bases: 10. The CDR3 DNA sequence: TGTGCCAGCCGCAGGACAGGGCTGGGAGAAAAACTGTTTTTT. Translation: CASRRTGLGEKLFF. Looking up the rest from reference TRBV2 and TRBJ1-4 gives the full variable domain: EPEVTQTPSHQVTQMGQEVILRCVPISNHLYFYWYRQILGQKVEFLVSFYNNEISEKSEIFDDQFSVERPDGSNFTLKIRSTKLEDSAMYFCASRRTGLGEKLFFGSGTQLSVL.

This clone was observed a handful of times. At one boundary the junction diverges from the germline segment, which might be a read error. CDR3 in DNA: TGTGCCAGCAGCGGGGGACAGGGGCTTCCGTTTCAGGCTCTCTTT. It specifies CASSGGQGLPFQALF. The V and J genes are TRBV5-4 and TRBJ1-1; TRBD1 agrees at 10 bases. The CDR3 runs to 15 residues. The germline V gene encodes CDR1 SGHNT and CDR2 YYREEE (reference sequence).

The chain's CDR3 is CASSLLQGESDTQYF. CDR3 DNA: TGCGCCAGCAGCTTGTTACAGGGGGAGTCAGATACGCAGTATTTT. The rearrangement joins TRBV5-1 to TRBJ2-3; 8 bases fit TRBD1. Germline V CDR1 and CDR2: SGHRS, YFSETQ. J gave up 4 bases and V 1 base, and 5 bases lay outside the gene matches. This CDR3 region has 15 residues.

V usage is TRBV4-1 and J usage is TRBJ1-3; the D gene is possibly TRBD1 (6 bases). V lost 1 base and J 0 bases, leaving 22 bases between the germline ends. The germline CDR1 and CDR2 sequences are MGHRA and YSYEKL. The CDR3 covers 20 residues. CDR3 sequence reads: CASSQGQGYGAAFSGNTIYF. In DNA form, the CDR3 reads TGCGCCAGCAGCCAAGGCCAGGGGTATGGGGCCGCTTTCTCTGGAAACACCATATATTTT.

This sequence joins TRBV9 and TRBJ2-2, with TRBD1 as a possible D gene (6 bases). Germline loops: CDR1 SGDLS, CDR2 YYNGEE. This CDR3 contains 15 residues. Trimming shortened V by 3 bases and J by 5 bases, and 14 bases separated the two germline ends. The DNA of the CDR3 is TGTGCCAGCAGCGACGCAGGGGCATGGACCGGGGAGCTGTTTTTT. Residues: CASSDAGAWTGELFF.

This clone was observed a handful of times. The J gene is TRBJ2-7, the V gene TRBV4-2, with D perhaps TRBD1 (6 bases). Germline V CDR1 and CDR2: LGHNA, YNFKEQ. With 1 base removed from V and 3 bases from J, the gap between germline ends came to 10 bases. The CDR3 contains 14 residues. The CDR3 coding sequence is TGTGCCAGCAGCCAAGGTGGGGGCGTCTACGAGCAGTACTTC. Protein: CASSQGGGVYEQYF.

This rearrangement joins TRBV28 to TRBJ2-7; D gene unclear. Germline CDR1 MDHEN, CDR2 SYDVKM. V dropped 2 bases and J dropped 6 bases, with 11 bases sitting between them. The CDR3 is 13 residues long. As DNA, the CDR3 is TGTGCCAGCAGTTTACGCACAGCAGGCGAGCAGTACTTC. It specifies CASSLRTAGEQYF.

CDR3 region: CASSPNGQGSYEQYF. In nucleotides, the CDR3 is TGTGCCAGCAGCCCAAACGGACAGGGCTCCTACGAGCAGTACTTC. J is TRBJ2-7 and V is TRBV11-2; 8 bases map to TRBD1. There are 15 residues in the CDR3. With V trimmed by 5 bases and J by 0 bases, 6 bases remained unmatched. CDR1 is SGHAT, CDR2 FQNNGV, per germline.

CDR3: CASSAGSGTGELFF. The CDR3 nucleotides read TGTGCCAGCTCAGCGGGTAGTGGCACCGGGGAGCTGTTTTTT. V and J are TRBV18 and TRBJ2-2; a possible D gene is TRBD2 (5 bases). Germline V gene lookup returns CDR1 KGHSH and CDR2 LQKENI. The V and J ends lost 5 bases and 4 bases respectively, with 11 bases between them. The CDR3 loop spans 14 amino acids. The whole variable domain, filled in from reference TRBV18 and TRBJ2-2, reads NAGVMQNPRHLVRRRGQEARLRCSPMKGHSHVYWYRQLPEEGLKFMVYLQKENIIDESGMPKERFSAEFPKEGPSILRIQQVVRGDSAAYFCASSAGSGTGELFFGEGSRLTVL.

The chain uses TRBV10-3 and TRBJ1-5; D remains unclear. The CDR3 is 16 residues long. In germline, CDR1 is ENHRY, CDR2 SYGVKD. Trimming removed 0 bases from V and 3 bases from J, with 12 bases in between. This chain's CDR3 is CAISESSEGLNQPQHF. Here the CDR3 DNA reads TGTGCCATCAGTGAGTCCTCGGAGGGCCTCAATCAGCCCCAGCATTTT.

V is TRBV6-1 and J is TRBJ2-3; D may be TRBD2 (5 bases). This CDR3 has 15 residues. Trimming took 7 bases from V and 3 from J, leaving 17 bases between them. Germline CDR1 is MNHNS and CDR2 is SASEGT. CDR3 sequence (DNA): TGTGCCAGCACACTAGGCTCCCAGGATACAGATACGCAGTATTTT. Translating it yields CASTLGSQDTDTQYF.

The chain is built from TRBV2 and TRBJ2-6; TRBD2 agrees at 7 bases. The ends lost 2 bases at V and 3 bases at J; junction bases unmatched: 1. The CDR3 extends over 15 amino acids. Germline CDR1 reads SNHLY; CDR2 reads FYNNEI. The CDR3 bases are TGTGCCAGCAGTGAAATAGCGGGTGGGGCCAACGTCCTGACTTTC. This translates into CASSEIAGGANVLTF.

The chain recombines TRBV7-9 with TRBJ2-3; D uncertain. This CDR3 contains 13 residues. Looked up from germline, CDR1 is SEHNR and CDR2 is FQNEAQ (reference sequence). The germline V and J ends were trimmed by 5 bases and 1 base, with 7 bases remaining between them. CDR3 sequence reads: CASSRTGTDTQYF. The CDR3 nucleotides are TGTGCCAGCAGCCGCACGGGCACAGATACGCAGTATTTT.

This clone was recorded a few times. V is TRBV7-9 and J is TRBJ1-1, with 7 nucleotides matching TRBD1. The CDR3 loop spans 14 amino acids. The germline gives CDR1 SEHNR, CDR2 FQNEAQ (reference sequence). V gave up 10 bases and J gave up 4 bases; unmatched junction bases: 12. The CDR3 spells CAIREGASSTEAFF. The CDR3 DNA is TGTGCCATCCGGGAGGGGGCTTCTTCCACTGAAGCTTTCTTT.